The 20 T cell receptor beta chains presented below share a single source sample, sequenced in a study of blood T cell repertoires in COVID-19. The protocol was immunoSEQ multiplex PCR, while the TCRdb copy is restricted to in-frame clones and leaves out a portion. The sample includes some 140,000 clones, just under 85% of them seen just once. The sample consisted of peripheral blood. Source of these receptors: an older woman with acute or convalescent COVID-19.

The chain carries TRBV6-5 and TRBJ1-2; D call uncertain. The germline V gene has CDR1 MNHEY and CDR2 SVGAGI. The V end lost 4 bases, the J end lost 4 bases, and 7 bases lay between the germline ends. The CDR3 is 12 residues long. CDR3 protein: CASSSRTYGYTF. The CDR3 DNA is TGTGCCAGCAGTTCTAGAACCTATGGCTACACCTTC.

The CDR3 sequence is CASSYDQGKIPYEQYF. CDR3 DNA sequence: TGTGCCAGCAGTTACGACCAGGGTAAGATTCCCTACGAGCAGTACTTC. This rearrangement joins TRBV6-6 to TRBJ2-7; a possible D gene is TRBD1 (5 bases). Trimming stripped 2 bases from V and 2 bases from J, with 16 bases between. The CDR3 totals 16 residues. Germline CDR1 is MNHNY and CDR2 is SVGAGI (reference sequence).

The J gene is TRBJ1-2, the V gene TRBV6-1; D is unclear. The CDR3 consists of 12 residues. CDR1 and CDR2 (germline): MNHNS, SASEGT. V gave up 2 bases and J gave up 4 bases, with 5 bases separating them. CDR3 sequence: CASSERSYGYTF. CDR3 DNA: TGTGCCAGCAGTGAACGGTCCTATGGCTACACCTTC.

J is TRBJ2-5 and V is TRBV2; 8 nucleotides line up with TRBD1. This CDR3 has 13 residues. After removal of 8 bases from V and 1 base from J, the junction contained 3 bases not matched to a gene. Germline V lookup: CDR1 SNHLY, CDR2 FYNNEI. CDR3 loop: CASLTGAQETQYF. For the CDR3, the DNA is TGTGCCAGCTTGACAGGGGCCCAAGAGACCCAGTACTTC.

The CDR3 loop is CSQTTHMNTEAFF. CDR3 DNA sequence: TGCAGCCAGACGACACATATGAACACTGAAGCTTTCTTT. The rearrangement uses TRBV29-1 and TRBJ1-1; D gene uncertain. Trimming took off 8 bases at V and 0 bases at J, with 13 bases between the two ends. CDR1 is SQVTM and CDR2 is ANQGSEA in the germline V gene. The CDR3 loop spans 13 amino acids.

V usage is TRBV5-1 and J usage is TRBJ2-7; D possibly corresponds to TRBD1 (6 bases). CDR3 length: 14 amino acids. V lost 4 bases to trimming and J lost 4 bases, with 15 bases between them. Germline values: CDR1 SGHRS, CDR2 YFSETQ. The DNA for the CDR3 is TGCGCCAGCAGCCTGGGTCTAAGGGGGTACGAGCAGTACGTC. It specifies CASSLGLRGYEQYV.

The V call is TRBV9, the J call TRBJ1-3, with unresolved D. The germline V and J ends were trimmed by 4 bases and 1 base, with 18 bases remaining between them. There are 17 residues in the CDR3. Germline values: CDR1 SGDLS, CDR2 YYNGEE. The DNA of the CDR3 is TGTGCCAGCAGCTCTCAAGTACTAGGTTTATCTGGAAACACCATATATTTT. This codes for CASSSQVLGLSGNTIYF.

The chain employs TRBV3-1 (or the pseudogene TRBV3-2) and TRBJ1-6; D ambiguous. The CDR3 runs 17 residues. CDR1 and CDR2 from the germline V gene are LGHDT and YNNKEL (reference sequence). V was trimmed by 0 bases and J by 0 bases, leaving 9 bases between them. CDR3 in amino acids: CASSQESRSSYNSPLHF. CDR3 coding DNA: TGTGCCAGCAGCCAAGAATCTCGTAGCTCCTATAATTCACCCCTCCACTTT.

The CDR3, as DNA: TGTGCCAGCAGTTACGGAGGTAAGGCTTTCTTT. It encodes CASSYGGKAFF. The chain links TRBV6-2 or TRBV6-3 to TRBJ1-1; D call uncertain. V was clipped by 2 bases and J by 11 bases, with 9 bases between them. The CDR3 loop spans 11 amino acids. Germline assignment: CDR1 MNHEY and CDR2 SVGEGT.

This sequence joins TRBV27 and TRBJ2-7, with 7 bases that match TRBD2. CDR3 length: 19 amino acids. The junction had 20 bases not matched to a gene; V was cut back by 5 bases and J by 1 base. Germline lookup yields CDR1 MNHEY and CDR2 SMNVEV (reference sequence). The CDR3 here is CASSRKPPVTSISSYEQYF. The CDR3 nucleotides are TGTGCCAGCAGTCGCAAACCCCCCGTGACTAGCATATCATCCTACGAGCAGTACTTC.

As to this clone: Given a much more abundant clone one base away, this may be a read error. This chain links TRBV5-5 with TRBJ1-2; a possible D gene is TRBD1 (5 bases). The CDR3 contains 12 residues. CDR1 is SGHKS and CDR2 is YYEKEE in the germline V gene (reference sequence). The chain's CDR3 is CASSLGQRKIHF. CDR3 in DNA: TGTGCCAGCAGCTTGGGACAGAGGAAAATCCACTTC.

V gene TRBV10-1 combines with J gene TRBJ1-6; 8 nucleotides align to TRBD1. CDR1 is WNHNN and CDR2 is SYGVQD in the germline V gene (reference sequence). The length of the CDR3 is 16 residues. V lost 2 bases and J lost 10; bases outside the gene matches: 10. The DNA for the CDR3 is TGCGCCAGCAGTGAGAACCCAGGGGGCGCGGGATCACCCCTCCACTTT. It translates to CASSENPGGAGSPLHF.

This chain connects TRBV27 to TRBJ1-1; D is unresolved. Trimming cost V 5 bases and J 1 base, with 11 bases left between them. This CDR3 spans 14 amino acids. The germline V gene has CDR1 MNHEY and CDR2 SMNVEV (reference sequence). In DNA form, the CDR3 reads TGTGCCAGCAGTATGCGACCAGGGAACACTGAAGCTTTCTTT. Translated: CASSMRPGNTEAFF.

The chain is built from TRBV24-1 and TRBJ2-3; 9 bases map to TRBD1. V trimming: 2 bases; J trimming: 6 bases; junction bases outside the gene matches: 2. Per the germline V gene, CDR1 is KGHDR and CDR2 is SFDVKD. The CDR3 has 14 residues. CDR3 nucleotides: TGTGCCACCAGTGATTGGGACAGGGACGATACGCAGTATTTT. It encodes CATSDWDRDDTQYF.

This chain connects TRBV6-5 to TRBJ1-1; a weak D match, TRBD1 (5 bases). Germline CDR1 reads MNHEY; CDR2 reads SVGAGI. V was pared by 8 bases and J by 4 bases, with 14 bases between. The CDR3 consists of 13 residues. The CDR3 DNA reads TGTGCCAGCCGCGGGGGGGGTAGCACTGAAGCTTTCTTT. This encodes CASRGGGSTEAFF.

The rearrangement uses TRBV7-9 and TRBJ1-2; no reliable D call. This CDR3 is 13 amino acids long. The germline V and J ends were trimmed by 5 bases and 4 bases, with 11 bases remaining between them. In germline, CDR1 is SEHNR, CDR2 FQNEAQ (reference sequence). This CDR3 reads CASSPAGPYGYTF. The DNA for the CDR3 is TGTGCCAGCAGCCCCGCGGGCCCCTATGGCTACACCTTC.

J is TRBJ2-5 and V is TRBV18, with 7 bases fitting TRBD2. V gave up 10 bases and J gave up 0 bases; unmatched junction bases: 5. Per germline, CDR1 KGHSH and CDR2 LQKENI. The CDR3 sequence is 13 residues long. CDR3: CATTGGYQETQYF. The CDR3 DNA sequence: TGTGCCACTACCGGGGGGTACCAAGAGACCCAGTACTTC.

The chain carries TRBV29-1 and TRBJ2-7; no reliable D call. The CDR3 length is 11 residues. Germline-derived CDR1 and CDR2 are SQVTM and ANQGSEA. The V and J ends lost 4 bases and 0 bases respectively, with 4 bases between them. The CDR3, as DNA: TGCAGCGTTGCAAACTCCTACGAGCAGTACTTC. It specifies CSVANSYEQYF.

This chain connects TRBV3-1 (or the pseudogene TRBV3-2) to TRBJ1-5, with a possible D match to TRBD1 (6 bases). Trimming left V 5 bases short and J 4 bases short, with 18 bases between. Looked up from germline, CDR1 is LGHDT and CDR2 is YNNKEL (reference sequence). The CDR3 is 16 residues long. CDR3 sequence (DNA): TGTGCCAGCAGCACAGGGACGGGGCTCCTGAATCAGCCCCAGCATTTT. Translated, it gives CASSTGTGLLNQPQHF.

This clone has only one observation. V gene TRBV5-1 combines with J gene TRBJ1-2; 7 positions match TRBD1. This CDR3 comprises 13 residues. V shed 7 bases, J shed 8 bases, and the junction held 11 bases outside the gene matches. From germline, CDR1 is SGHRS and CDR2 YFSETQ. The CDR3 sequence: CASHSGGIYGYTF. Written as DNA, the CDR3 is TGCGCCAGCCACTCAGGGGGGATATACGGCTACACCTTC.